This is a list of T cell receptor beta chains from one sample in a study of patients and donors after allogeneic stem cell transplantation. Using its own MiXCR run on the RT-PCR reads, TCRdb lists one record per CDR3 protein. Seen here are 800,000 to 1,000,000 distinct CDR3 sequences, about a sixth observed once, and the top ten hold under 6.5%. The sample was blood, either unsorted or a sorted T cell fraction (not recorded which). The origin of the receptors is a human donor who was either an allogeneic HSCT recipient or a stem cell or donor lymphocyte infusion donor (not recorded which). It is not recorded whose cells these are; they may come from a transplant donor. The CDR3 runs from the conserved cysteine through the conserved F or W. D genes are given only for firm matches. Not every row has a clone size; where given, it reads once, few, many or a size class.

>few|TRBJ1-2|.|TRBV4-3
CASSQERAAQFGYTF
TGCGCCAGCAGCCAAGAACGGGCTGCTCAGTTTGGCTACACCTTC
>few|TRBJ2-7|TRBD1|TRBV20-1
CSARDVQGKVHEQYF
TGCAGTGCTAGAGATGTACAGGGGAAGGTCCACGAGCAGTACTTC
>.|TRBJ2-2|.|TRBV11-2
CASSFRLRDGTGELFF
TGTGCCAGCAGCTTCCGACTCCGGGACGGGACCGGGGAGCTGTTTTTT
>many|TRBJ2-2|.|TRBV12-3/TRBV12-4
CASSSRENTGELFF
TGTGCCAGCAGCTCCAGGGAGAACACCGGGGAGCTGTTTTTT
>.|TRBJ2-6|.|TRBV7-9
CASSTPSGANVLTF
TGTGCCAGCAGCACGCCTTCTGGGGCCAACGTCCTGACTTTC
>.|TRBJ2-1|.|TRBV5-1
CASSLVAAGPGNEQFF
TGCGCCAGCAGCTTGGTAGCGGCAGGCCCTGGGAATGAGCAGTTCTTC
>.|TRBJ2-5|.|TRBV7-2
CASSPRAVQETQYF
TGTGCCAGCAGCCCCCGAGCGGTACAAGAGACCCAGTACTTC
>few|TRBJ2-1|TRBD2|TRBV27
CASSLGVAGGNEQFF
TGTGCCAGCAGTTTAGGGGTAGCGGGAGGGAATGAGCAGTTCTTC
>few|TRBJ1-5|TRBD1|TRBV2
CASSARGTGFGRGNQPQHF
TGTGCCAGCAGTGCCCGAGGGACAGGCTTCGGGAGGGGCAATCAGCCCCAGCATTTT
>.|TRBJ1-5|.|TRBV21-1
CASSPPDGQGGDQPQHF
TGTGCCAGCAGCCCGCCTGATGGACAGGGGGGCGATCAGCCCCAGCATTTT
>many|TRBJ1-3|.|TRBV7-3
CASSLQFLEYTIYF
TGTGCCAGCAGCTTACAATTCCTTGAATACACCATATATTTT
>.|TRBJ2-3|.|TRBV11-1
CAIQSTRGIGLATDTQYF
TGTGCCATACAGAGCACCCGGGGGATTGGTTTAGCGACAGATACGCAGTATTTT
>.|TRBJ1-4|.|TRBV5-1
CASSSRGETTNEKLFF
TGCGCCAGCAGCTCACGGGGGGAAACAACTAATGAAAAACTGTTTTTT
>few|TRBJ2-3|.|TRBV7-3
CASSLLLPDTQYF
TGTGCCAGCAGCTTACTTCTGCCAGATACGCAGTATTTT
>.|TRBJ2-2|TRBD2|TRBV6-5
CASSSGLAGITGELFF
TGTGCCAGCAGTTCAGGACTAGCGGGAATCACCGGGGAGCTGTTTTTT
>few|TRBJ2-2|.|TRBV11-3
CASSLVGQAGTGELFF
TGTGCCAGCAGCTTAGTCGGCCAGGCTGGGACCGGGGAGCTGTTTTTT
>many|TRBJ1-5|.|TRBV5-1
CASSPVPGNQPQHF
TGCGCCAGCAGCCCAGTCCCAGGCAATCAGCCCCAGCATTTT
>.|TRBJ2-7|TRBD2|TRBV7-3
CASRTAGGGYEQYF
TGTGCCAGCAGAACAGCGGGAGGAGGCTACGAGCAGTACTTC
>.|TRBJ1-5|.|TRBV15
CATSRERSSGPQHF
TGTGCCACCAGCAGAGAACGGTCCTCGGGGCCCCAGCATTTT
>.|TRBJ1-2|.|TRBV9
CASSAAWAGYTF
TGTGCCAGCAGCGCGGCCTGGGCCGGCTACACCTTC
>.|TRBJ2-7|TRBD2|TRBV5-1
CASSPLFWGGESYEQYF
TGCGCCAGCAGCCCATTATTTTGGGGGGGGGAATCCTACGAGCAGTACTTC
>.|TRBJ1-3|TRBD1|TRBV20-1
CSARDPGQGENTIYF
TGCAGTGCTAGAGATCCGGGACAGGGAGAAAACACCATATATTTT
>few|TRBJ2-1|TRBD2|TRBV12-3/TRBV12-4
CASSPGLRDYRYNEQFF
TGTGCCAGCAGTCCCGGTTTGCGGGACTACAGGTACAATGAGCAGTTCTTC
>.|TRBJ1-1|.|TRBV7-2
CASSPSATLNTEAFF
TGTGCCAGCAGCCCAAGTGCGACCTTGAACACTGAAGCTTTCTTT
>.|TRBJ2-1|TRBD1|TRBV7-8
CASSSPGQGQYNEQFF
TGTGCCAGCAGCTCTCCGGGACAGGGCCAATACAATGAGCAGTTCTTC
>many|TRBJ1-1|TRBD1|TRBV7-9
CASSFWTGAGTEAFF
TGTGCCAGCAGCTTCTGGACAGGGGCTGGAACTGAAGCTTTCTTT
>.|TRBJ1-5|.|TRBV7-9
CATSPGALQPQHF
TGTGCCACCAGTCCGGGGGCTTTGCAGCCCCAGCATTTT
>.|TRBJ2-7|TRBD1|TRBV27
CASSFWGQGSYEQYF
TGTGCCAGCAGTTTTTGGGGACAGGGCTCCTACGAGCAGTACTTC
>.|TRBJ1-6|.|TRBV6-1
CASSPARGGQSSYNSPLHF
TGTGCCAGCAGCCCGGCCCGGGGGGGCCAGAGCTCCTATAATTCACCCCTCCACTTT
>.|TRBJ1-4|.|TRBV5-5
CASSFSTNEKLFF
TGTGCCAGCAGCTTTTCAACTAATGAAAAACTGTTTTTT
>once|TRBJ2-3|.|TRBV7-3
CASGATSSTDTQYF
TGTGCCAGCGGGGCCACCTCGTCCACAGATACGCAGTATTTT
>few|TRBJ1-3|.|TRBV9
CASSVEQGSSGNTIYF
TGTGCCAGCAGCGTAGAACAGGGTTCCTCTGGAAACACCATATATTTT
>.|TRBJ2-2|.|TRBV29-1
CSAGDTTNTGELFF
TGCAGCGCCGGGGACACAACGAACACCGGGGAGCTGTTTTTT
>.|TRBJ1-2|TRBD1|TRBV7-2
CASSSRPGQGGYTF
TGTGCCAGCAGTTCTAGACCCGGACAGGGTGGCTACACCTTC
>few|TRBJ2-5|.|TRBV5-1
CASSLTGPQETQYF
TGCGCCAGCAGCTTGACAGGGCCCCAAGAGACCCAGTACTTC
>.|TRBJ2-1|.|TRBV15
CATSRDDEQFF
TGTGCCACCAGCAGAGATGATGAGCAGTTCTTC
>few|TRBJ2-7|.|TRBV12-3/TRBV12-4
CASSSRQEGEQYF
TGTGCCAGCAGTTCCAGACAGGAGGGCGAGCAGTACTTC
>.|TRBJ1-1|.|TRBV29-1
CSVGRGAMNTEAFF
TGCAGCGTTGGCCGGGGGGCCATGAACACTGAAGCTTTCTTT
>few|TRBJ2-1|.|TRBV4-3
CASSQDARVNEQFF
TGCGCCAGCAGCCAAGACGCTCGGGTTAATGAGCAGTTCTTC
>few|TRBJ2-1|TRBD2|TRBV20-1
CSARDQRGAHEQFF
TGCAGTGCTAGAGATCAGCGGGGGGCGCATGAGCAGTTCTTC
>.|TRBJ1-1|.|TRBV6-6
CASRVSTEAFF
TGTGCCAGCAGAGTCTCCACTGAAGCTTTCTTT
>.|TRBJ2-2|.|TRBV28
CASSLGDRELFF
TGTGCCAGCAGTTTGGGAGACCGGGAGCTGTTTTTT
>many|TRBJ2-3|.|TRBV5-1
CASSHPGTDTQYF
TGCGCCAGCAGTCACCCTGGCACAGATACGCAGTATTTT
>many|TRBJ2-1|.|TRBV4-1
CASSQEASDNEQFF
TGCGCCAGCAGCCAAGAGGCTAGCGACAATGAGCAGTTCTTC
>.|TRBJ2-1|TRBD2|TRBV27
CASSATGGPFYNEQFF
TGTGCCAGCAGTGCTACGGGGGGACCCTTCTACAATGAGCAGTTCTTC
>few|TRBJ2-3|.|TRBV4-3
CASSPPGGPSTDTQYF
TGCGCCAGCAGCCCACCCGGGGGGCCTAGCACAGATACGCAGTATTTT
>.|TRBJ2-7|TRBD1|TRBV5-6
CASSLGQGARLGYEQYF
TGTGCCAGCAGCCTGGGACAGGGGGCGCGTCTTGGCTACGAGCAGTACTTC
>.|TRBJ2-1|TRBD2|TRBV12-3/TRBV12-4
CASSPGTSGRGDNEQFF
TGTGCCAGCAGTCCGGGGACTAGCGGGAGGGGAGACAATGAGCAGTTCTTC
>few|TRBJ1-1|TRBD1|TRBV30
CAWSQSGGSTEAFF
TGTGCCTGGAGTCAATCAGGGGGGAGCACTGAAGCTTTCTTT
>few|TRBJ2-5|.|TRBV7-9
CASSPSRVQETQYF
TGTGCCAGCAGCCCTAGCAGGGTCCAAGAGACCCAGTACTTC
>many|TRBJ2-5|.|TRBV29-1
CSAVPRDNQETQYF
TGCAGCGCTGTGCCCCGGGACAACCAAGAGACCCAGTACTTC